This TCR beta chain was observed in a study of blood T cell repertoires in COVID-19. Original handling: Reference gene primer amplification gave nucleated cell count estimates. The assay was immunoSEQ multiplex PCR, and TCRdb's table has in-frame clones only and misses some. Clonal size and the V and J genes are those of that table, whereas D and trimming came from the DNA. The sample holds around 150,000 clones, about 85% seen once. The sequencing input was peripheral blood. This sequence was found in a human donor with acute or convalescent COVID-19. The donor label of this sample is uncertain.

CDR3 bases: TGTGCCAGCAGCTTACAAACGTCTAGCTCCTATAATTCACCCCTCCACTTT. It yields the protein CASSLQTSSSYNSPLHF. The V and J genes are TRBV11-3 and TRBJ1-6; D not resolved. Trimming stripped 2 bases from V and 0 bases from J, with 11 bases between. Germline V CDR1 and CDR2: SGHNT, YENEEA. This CDR3 contains 17 residues.